This note documents a single T cell receptor (beta chain) sequence. This sample was taken from a study of blood T cell repertoires in COVID-19. Study details: The United States, Italy and Spain supplied acute and convalescent COVID-19 samples. PBMCs, B-cell-depleted T cells, or T cells were the source of the cDNA or gDNA that made up the material.

Authors' data handling: It was from reference gene primer amplification that nucleated cell counts were estimated. Sequencing used immunoSEQ multiplex PCR; TCRdb keeps in-frame clones, though not all of them. From that table come the V and J calls and clone size; the DNA was used to work out D and trimming. The profile shows some 14,000 clones, about 84% of them singletons. This CDR3 has 13 amino acids. Germline CDR1 and CDR2: GTSNPN and SVGIG (reference sequence). Trimming took 3 bases from V and 1 from J, leaving 10 bases between them. The sequencing input was peripheral blood. The receptor was isolated from a human donor in a cohort sampled during active COVID-19. The genes are TRBV30 and TRBJ2-7; D possibly corresponds to TRBD1 (5 bases). The CDR3: CAWSGDSSYEQYF. CDR3 bases: TGTGCCTGGAGCGGAGACAGTTCCTACGAGCAGTACTTC. Full variable domain (outside the CDR3, taken from reference TRBV30 and TRBJ2-7): SQTIHQWPATLVQPVGSPLSLECTVEGTSNPNLYWYRQAAGRGLQLLFYSVGIGQISSEVPQNLSASRPQDRQFILSSKKLLLSDSGFYLCAWSGDSSYEQYFGPGTRLTVT.